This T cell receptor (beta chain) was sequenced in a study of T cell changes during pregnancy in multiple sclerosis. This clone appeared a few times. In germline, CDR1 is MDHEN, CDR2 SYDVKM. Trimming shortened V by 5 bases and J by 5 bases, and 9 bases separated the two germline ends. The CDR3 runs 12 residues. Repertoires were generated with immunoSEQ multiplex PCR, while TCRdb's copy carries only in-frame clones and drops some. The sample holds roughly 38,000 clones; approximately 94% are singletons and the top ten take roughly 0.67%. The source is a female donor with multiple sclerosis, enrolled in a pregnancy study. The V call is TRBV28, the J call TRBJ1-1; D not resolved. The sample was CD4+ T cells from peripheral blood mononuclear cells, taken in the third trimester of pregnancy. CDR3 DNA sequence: TGTGCCAGCAGTGTCGTCTTTACTGAAGCTTTCTTT. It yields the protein CASSVVFTEAFF. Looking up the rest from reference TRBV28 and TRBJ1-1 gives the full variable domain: DVKVTQSSRYLVKRTGEKVFLECVQDMDHENMFWYRQDPGLGLRLIYFSYDVKMKEKGDIPEGYSVSREKKERFSLILESASTNQTSMYLCASSVVFTEAFFGQGTRLTVV.